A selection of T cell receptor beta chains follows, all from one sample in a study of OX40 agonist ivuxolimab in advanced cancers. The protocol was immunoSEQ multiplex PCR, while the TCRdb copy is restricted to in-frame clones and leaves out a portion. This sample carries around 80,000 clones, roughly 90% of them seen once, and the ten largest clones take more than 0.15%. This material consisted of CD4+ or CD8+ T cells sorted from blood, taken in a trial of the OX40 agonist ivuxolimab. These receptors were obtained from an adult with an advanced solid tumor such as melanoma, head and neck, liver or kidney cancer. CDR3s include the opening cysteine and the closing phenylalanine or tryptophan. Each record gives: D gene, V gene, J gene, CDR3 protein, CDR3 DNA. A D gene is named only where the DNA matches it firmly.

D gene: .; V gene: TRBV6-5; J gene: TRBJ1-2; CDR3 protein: CASSGWSSYGYTF; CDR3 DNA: TGTGCCAGCAGTGGCTGGAGTAGCTATGGCTACACCTTC
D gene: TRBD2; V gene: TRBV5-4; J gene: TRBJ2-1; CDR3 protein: CASSLHGGRAGNEQFF; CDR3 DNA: TGTGCCAGCAGCTTGCACGGCGGGAGGGCCGGGAATGAGCAGTTCTTC
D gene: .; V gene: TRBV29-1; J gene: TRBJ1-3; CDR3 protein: CSVEGWGNSGNTIYF; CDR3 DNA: TGCAGCGTTGAAGGATGGGGCAACAGCGGAAACACCATATATTTT
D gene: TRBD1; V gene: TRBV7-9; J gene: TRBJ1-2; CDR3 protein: CASADRGTYYGYTF; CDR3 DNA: TGTGCCAGCGCGGACAGGGGGACTTACTATGGCTACACCTTC
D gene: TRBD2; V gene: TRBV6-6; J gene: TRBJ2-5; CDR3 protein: CASSSSSGRAPETQYF; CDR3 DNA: TGTGCCAGCAGTTCATCTAGCGGGAGGGCCCCAGAGACCCAGTACTTC
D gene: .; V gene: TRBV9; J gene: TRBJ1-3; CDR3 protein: CASSVGASSGNTIYF; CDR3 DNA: TGTGCCAGCAGCGTCGGGGCGAGCTCTGGAAACACCATATATTTT
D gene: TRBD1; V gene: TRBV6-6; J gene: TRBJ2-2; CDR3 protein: CASRTTGAHTGELFF; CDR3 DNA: TGTGCCAGCAGAACTACAGGGGCGCACACCGGGGAGCTGTTTTTT
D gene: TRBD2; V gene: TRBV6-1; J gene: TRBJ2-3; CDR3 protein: CATRGGGLGTDTQYF; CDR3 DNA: TGTGCCACCCGGGGGGGCGGGTTGGGCACAGATACGCAGTATTTT
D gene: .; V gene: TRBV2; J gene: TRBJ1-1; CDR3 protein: CASRTYMNTEAFF; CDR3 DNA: TGTGCCAGCAGGACTTACATGAACACTGAAGCTTTCTTT
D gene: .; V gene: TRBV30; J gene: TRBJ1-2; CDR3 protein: CAWRPGTWGYTF; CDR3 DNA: TGTGCCTGGAGACCCGGGACCTGGGGCTACACCTTC
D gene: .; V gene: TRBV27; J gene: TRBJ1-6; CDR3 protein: CASSSDKVGDNSPLHF; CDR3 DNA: TGTGCCAGCAGTTCGGACAAGGTGGGCGATAATTCACCCCTCCACTTT
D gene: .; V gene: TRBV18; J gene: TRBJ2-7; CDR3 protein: CASSPLRDEQYF; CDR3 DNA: TGTGCCAGCTCACCACTAAGGGACGAGCAGTACTTC
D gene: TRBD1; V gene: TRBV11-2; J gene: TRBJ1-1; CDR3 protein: CASSLIQGARGETEAFF; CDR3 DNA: TGTGCCAGCAGCCTGATCCAGGGGGCGCGGGGAGAGACTGAAGCTTTCTTT
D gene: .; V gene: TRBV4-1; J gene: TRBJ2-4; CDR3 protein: CASSQVFPGLAKNIQYF; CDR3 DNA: TGCGCCAGCAGCCAAGTTTTTCCGGGGTTAGCCAAAAACATTCAGTACTTC
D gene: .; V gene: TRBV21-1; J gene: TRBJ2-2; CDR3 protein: CASSKEKGRGDTGELFF; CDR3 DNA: TGTGCCAGCAGCAAAGAGAAGGGGCGCGGGGACACCGGGGAGCTGTTTTTT
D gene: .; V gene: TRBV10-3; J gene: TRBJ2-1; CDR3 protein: CAISDMLSNEQFF; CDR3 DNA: TGTGCCATCAGTGATATGCTAAGCAATGAGCAGTTCTTC
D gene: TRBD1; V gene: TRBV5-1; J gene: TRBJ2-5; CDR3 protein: CASSLDRGLTQYF; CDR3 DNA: TGCGCCAGCAGCTTGGACAGGGGTCTGACCCAGTACTTC